The 20 T cell receptor beta chains below all came from one sample that was sequenced in a study of T cells after yellow fever vaccination (dated by TCRdb to the late 2010s). Libraries came from 5' RACE. Data came from an Illumina HiSeq 2500. In-frame beta chains were kept once TCRdb had trimmed the public reads at Q25 with fastp and called clones with MiXCR. Each CDR3 protein gets just one entry, which takes the most common genes and DNA from the rows behind it. The sample contains some 350,000 distinct CDR3 sequences, 9.5% to 13% of them found a single time. 15% to 20% of the sample lies in the top ten. Per the publication, the treatment or condition label means: live attenuated yellow fever vaccine strain. The sample here was PBMCs, taken on the day of the first yellow fever vaccination. All receptors come from a young man who received the YFV17D yellow fever vaccine.

This clonotype was found a few times. The chain recombines TRBV25-1 with TRBJ1-1, with D uncertain. Germline assignment: CDR1 MGHDK and CDR2 SYGVNS. This CDR3 has 13 residues. V was trimmed by 7 bases and J by 1 base, leaving 10 bases between them. The CDR3 sequence: CASTRSPNTEAFF. In DNA, the CDR3 is TGTGCCAGCACCAGGAGCCCGAACACTGAAGCTTTCTTT.

This clonotype has a handful of counts. This sequence joins TRBV16 and TRBJ2-1, with D unresolved. CDR3 length: 11 residues. Germline CDR1 KGHSY, CDR2 FQNENV. V was trimmed by 1 base and J by 11 bases, leaving 6 bases between them. The CDR3 sequence is CASSQFQQQFF. Written as DNA, the CDR3 is TGTGCCAGCAGCCAATTTCAGCAGCAGTTCTTC.

Only a few counts were recorded for this clonotype. V gene TRBV6-2 or TRBV6-3 combines with J gene TRBJ1-6; D is undetermined. The V gene's germline CDR1 is MNHEY and CDR2 SVGEGT. V lost 4 bases and J lost 11, with 9 bases in between. This CDR3 comprises 12 residues. The CDR3 here is CASSFSRAPLHF. The CDR3 nucleotides are TGTGCCAGCAGTTTCTCAAGGGCACCCCTCCACTTT.

This clonotype was seen a few times. The V gene is TRBV5-1, the J gene TRBJ1-1; D might be TRBD1 (5 bases). The length of the CDR3 is 15 residues. Trimming took 0 bases from V and 5 from J, leaving 14 bases between them. The germline CDR1 and CDR2 sequences are SGHRS and YFSETQ. This CDR3 is CASSLGGVIETEAFF. The CDR3 nucleotides read TGCGCCAGCAGCTTGGGAGGGGTAATTGAGACTGAAGCTTTCTTT.

The table lists this clonotype with a few counts. The chain uses TRBV7-2 and TRBJ2-5; 13 positions match TRBD2. The ends lost 5 bases at V and 7 bases at J; junction bases unmatched: 7. The germline gives CDR1 SGHTA, CDR2 FQGNSA. The CDR3 sequence is 15 residues long. The DNA for the CDR3 is TGTGCCAGCAGCCAGGGACTAGCGGGGCTCGGGACCCAGTACTTC. Protein: CASSQGLAGLGTQYF.

This clonotype came up a few times. The chain employs TRBV12-5 and TRBJ2-2; the D gene could be TRBD1 or TRBD2 (5 bases each). Looked up from germline, CDR1 is LGHNT and CDR2 is FRNRAP. The CDR3 has 14 amino acids. V was cut by 5 bases and J by 5 bases, with 12 bases left in between. CDR3 sequence reads: CASGPGAMTGELFF. The CDR3 nucleotides are TGTGCTAGTGGTCCCGGGGCTATGACCGGGGAGCTGTTTTTT.

The chain is built from TRBV6-5 and TRBJ2-7; D is ambiguous. The V gene lost 6 bases and the J gene lost 2 bases, with 14 bases spanning the gap. The CDR3 consists of 14 residues. The germline gives CDR1 MNHEY, CDR2 SVGAGI. Here the CDR3 reads CASRTTENPYEQYF. The CDR3 coding sequence is TGTGCCAGCAGGACCACAGAGAATCCCTACGAGCAGTACTTC.

The genes are TRBV14 and TRBJ1-1, with D unclear. V was pared by 3 bases and J by 6 bases, with 11 bases between. Germline V gene data show CDR1 as SGHDN and CDR2 as FVKESK. The CDR3 extends over 13 amino acids. This CDR3 reads CASSHPGYAEAFF. The CDR3 DNA sequence: TGTGCCAGCAGCCACCCGGGGTACGCTGAAGCTTTCTTT.

This chain uses TRBV27 with TRBJ2-3; TRBD1 might be the D (6 bases). CDR1 is MNHEY and CDR2 is SMNVEV in the germline V gene (reference sequence). The CDR3 is 13 amino acids. V was shortened by 8 bases and J by 4 bases, with 13 bases between the two germline ends. The CDR3 nucleotides are TGTGCCAGCGCTAACAGGGAACCAGATACGCAGTATTTT. Its translation is CASANREPDTQYF.

V usage is TRBV10-3 and J usage is TRBJ2-6; D gene uncertain. V lost 0 bases, J lost 1 base, and 4 bases lay in between. CDR1 and CDR2 from the germline V gene are ENHRY and SYGVKD. CDR3 size: 15 residues. The CDR3 coding sequence is TGTGCCATCAGTGAGTCGAGGTCTGGGGCCAACGTCCTGACTTTC. Its protein product is CAISESRSGANVLTF.

This clonotype showed up just a few times. This rearrangement joins TRBV2 to TRBJ1-5; D remains unclear. The V end lost 6 bases, the J end lost 6 bases, and 15 bases lay between the germline ends. Germline-derived CDR1 and CDR2 are SNHLY and FYNNEI. The CDR3 contains 14 residues. In DNA, the CDR3 is TGTGCCAGCAGCAGTGTCATCAAAGGTCAGCCCCAGCATTTT. Translating it yields CASSSVIKGQPQHF.

Ten or more counts support this clonotype. The chain employs TRBV20-1 and TRBJ2-7; 14 positions match TRBD2. The germline CDR1 and CDR2 sequences are DFQATT and SNEGSKA (reference sequence). The CDR3 loop spans 16 amino acids. The junction had 7 bases not matched to a gene; V was cut back by 3 bases and J by 3 bases. The CDR3 loop reads CSASLPGTSGGYEQYF. CDR3 nucleotide sequence: TGCAGTGCTAGTTTGCCTGGGACTAGCGGGGGCTACGAGCAGTACTTC.

The V and J genes are TRBV7-2 and TRBJ1-5; no firm D call. V gave up 5 bases and J gave up 2 bases, with 13 bases separating them. This CDR3 has 15 residues. CDR1 SGHTA and CDR2 FQGNSA come from the germline V gene. In DNA form, the CDR3 reads TGTGCCAGCAGCGCGAGGGATTTTGGCAATCAGCCCCAGCATTTT. Residues: CASSARDFGNQPQHF.

V gene TRBV28 combines with J gene TRBJ2-3; no reliable D call. Looked up from germline, CDR1 is MDHEN and CDR2 is SYDVKM. Trimming pared 6 bases from V and 3 bases from J, leaving 19 bases between. The CDR3 totals 16 residues. The CDR3 bases are TGTGCCAGCAGGTCCGTAGGGCGCCCGATAACAGATACGCAGTATTTT. Protein: CASRSVGRPITDTQYF. The whole variable domain, remainder taken from reference TRBV28 and TRBJ2-3, is DVKVTQSSRYLVKRTGEKVFLECVQDMDHENMFWYRQDPGLGLRLIYFSYDVKMKEKGDIPEGYSVSREKKERFSLILESASTNQTSMYLCASRSVGRPITDTQYFGPGTRLTVL.

This sequence joins TRBV11-2 and TRBJ1-1; TRBD1 might be the D (5 bases). V was shortened by 6 bases and J by 1 base, with 15 bases between the two germline ends. This CDR3 region has 15 residues. Germline assignment: CDR1 SGHAT and CDR2 FQNNGV. The CDR3 is CASRVPGRQNTEAFF. CDR3 nucleotides: TGTGCCAGCAGGGTACCGGGACGGCAGAACACTGAAGCTTTCTTT. Looking up the rest from reference TRBV11-2 and TRBJ1-1 gives the full variable domain: EAGVAQSPRYKIIEKRQSVAFWCNPISGHATLYWYQQILGQGPKLLIQFQNNGVVDDSQLPKDRFSAERLKGVDSTLKIQPAKLEDSAVYLCASRVPGRQNTEAFFGQGTRLTVV.

This clonotype was seen more than once but under ten times. The chain couples TRBV5-1 to TRBJ2-2, with D unclear. The CDR3 extends over 14 amino acids. Germline V CDR1 and CDR2: SGHRS, YFSETQ. Between the trimmed V and J ends, which lost 1 base and 3 bases, there was a span of 7 bases. The CDR3 DNA sequence: TGCGCCAGCAGCTTGCTCCCGGACACCGGGGAGCTGTTTTTT. Translation gives CASSLLPDTGELFF.

This chain links TRBV7-9 with TRBJ1-4; D is uncertain. CDR3 length: 12 amino acids. Germline-derived CDR1 and CDR2 are SEHNR and FQNEAQ (reference sequence). The V gene lost 5 bases and the J gene lost 5 bases, with 6 bases spanning the gap. DNA for the CDR3: TGTGCCAGCAGCCAACCGAATGAAAAACTGTTTTTT. Translating gives CASSQPNEKLFF.

J is TRBJ2-3 and V is TRBV7-2; 7 nucleotides match TRBD1. The germline V gene encodes CDR1 SGHTA and CDR2 FQGNSA. The CDR3 sequence is 15 residues long. J gave up 1 base and V 6 bases, and 7 bases lay outside the gene matches. CDR3 protein: CASSDTGVGTDTQYF. For the CDR3, the DNA is TGTGCCAGCAGTGACACAGGGGTCGGCACAGATACGCAGTATTTT.

This clonotype was picked up a small number of times. The chain employs TRBV6-2 or TRBV6-3 and TRBJ1-5; TRBD1 is a possible D gene (5 bases). This CDR3 comprises 11 residues. Germline CDR1 is MNHEY and CDR2 is SVGEGT. Trimming shortened V by 6 bases and J by 5 bases, and 5 bases separated the two germline ends. The CDR3 loop reads CASRGDQPQHF. CDR3 nucleotides: TGTGCCAGCAGGGGGGATCAGCCCCAGCATTTT.

This clonotype was found a few times. The chain links TRBV6-1 to TRBJ2-5, with TRBD2 matching over 8 bases. Germline V gives CDR1 MNHNS, CDR2 SASEGT. V shed 6 bases and J 5 bases; nucleotides not matched to a gene: 8. The CDR3 loop spans 14 amino acids. CDR3 bases: TGTGCCAGCAGCCGGCCCGGGGGGGCTGAGACCCAGTACTTC. Its protein product is CASSRPGGAETQYF.